These T cell receptor beta chains were read from a single sample in a study of beta chain features in type 1 diabetes. TCRdb's table, derived via immunoSEQ multiplex PCR, lists solely in-frame clones and lacks some. The table includes under 250,000 clones, over 12% detected once. Material for sequencing was naive CD4+ T cells from blood. The receptors stem from a woman between 40 and 50 years old in good health. Both conserved end residues are part of each CDR3. Each record gives: clone size, V gene, D gene, J gene, CDR3 DNA, CDR3 protein. D genes are given only for firm matches. Rows give clone size only sometimes, using once, few, many, or a class for an expanded clone.

abundance: few; v_gene: TRBV19; d_gene: -; j_gene: TRBJ1-4; CDR3nt: TGTGCCAGTGCAAACCTCAGGGGATCTAATGAAAAACTGTTTTTT; CDR3aa: CASANLRGSNEKLFF
abundance: once; v_gene: TRBV7-9; d_gene: -; j_gene: TRBJ2-7; CDR3nt: TGTGCCAGCAGCCCGCGCGGGATTTCCTACGAGCAGTACTTC; CDR3aa: CASSPRGISYEQYF
abundance: few; v_gene: TRBV5-4; d_gene: -; j_gene: TRBJ2-2; CDR3nt: TGTGCCAGCAGCTTGGGCGGTAACACCGGGGAGCTGTTTTTT; CDR3aa: CASSLGGNTGELFF
abundance: few; v_gene: TRBV25-1; d_gene: TRBD2; j_gene: TRBJ2-1; CDR3nt: TGTGCCAGCAGTGATTGGCGGGGGGCCCGTGGGCAGTTCTTC; CDR3aa: CASSDWRGARGQFF
abundance: -; v_gene: TRBV19; d_gene: TRBD1; j_gene: TRBJ2-7; CDR3nt: TGTGCCAGTAGTCATCCCGGACAGGGGGCGGGGGAGCAGTACTTC; CDR3aa: CASSHPGQGAGEQYF
abundance: -; v_gene: TRBV5-4; d_gene: TRBD1; j_gene: TRBJ1-2; CDR3nt: TGTGCCAGCAGCTTACAGGGGTTGCGTGGCTACACCTTC; CDR3aa: CASSLQGLRGYTF
abundance: -; v_gene: TRBV6-1; d_gene: -; j_gene: TRBJ1-1; CDR3nt: TGTGCCAGCAGTGAAGCCCAGGTGAACACTGAAGCTTTCTTT; CDR3aa: CASSEAQVNTEAFF
abundance: -; v_gene: TRBV6-6; d_gene: -; j_gene: TRBJ1-5; CDR3nt: TGTGCCAGCAGCAGCTTCGGGGGGCCACAGCCCCAGCATTTT; CDR3aa: CASSSFGGPQPQHF
abundance: -; v_gene: TRBV6-5; d_gene: -; j_gene: TRBJ1-4; CDR3nt: TGTGCCAGCAGTTACGGCTTGCTGGCAGGAGGCGAAAAACTGTTTTTT; CDR3aa: CASSYGLLAGGEKLFF
abundance: few; v_gene: TRBV10-2; d_gene: -; j_gene: TRBJ1-6; CDR3nt: TGCGCCAGCAGTGAGCAGGGTCAATCACCCCTCCACTTT; CDR3aa: CASSEQGQSPLHF
abundance: few; v_gene: TRBV28; d_gene: TRBD2; j_gene: TRBJ2-5; CDR3nt: TGTGCCAGCAGTAGTAGCGGGCAAGAGACCCAGTACTTC; CDR3aa: CASSSSGQETQYF
abundance: -; v_gene: TRBV18; d_gene: TRBD1; j_gene: TRBJ1-1; CDR3nt: TGTGCCAGCTCACAAAACCCTCTAACGACAGGGTCGAACACTGAAGCTTTCTTT; CDR3aa: CASSQNPLTTGSNTEAFF
abundance: -; v_gene: TRBV1; d_gene: -; j_gene: TRBJ1-2; CDR3nt: TGCACCAGCAGCCAAGTCGACAGGGGCTATGGCTACACCTTC; CDR3aa: CTSSQVDRGYGYTF
abundance: many; v_gene: TRBV7-2; d_gene: TRBD2; j_gene: TRBJ2-1; CDR3nt: TGTGCCAGCAGCTTAGTATGGCGGGAGACGACGGCGAATGAGCAGTTCTTC; CDR3aa: CASSLVWRETTANEQFF
abundance: -; v_gene: TRBV6-6; d_gene: TRBD2; j_gene: TRBJ2-1; CDR3nt: TGTGCCAGCAGCGATCGGACTAGACCAGACAATGAGCAGTTCTTC; CDR3aa: CASSDRTRPDNEQFF
abundance: few; v_gene: TRBV5-1; d_gene: -; j_gene: TRBJ1-1; CDR3nt: TGCGCCAGCAGCTTGGCGAGGGGGAAGGGGGCTGAAGCTTTCTTT; CDR3aa: CASSLARGKGAEAFF
abundance: once; v_gene: TRBV6-6; d_gene: TRBD1; j_gene: TRBJ1-2; CDR3nt: TGTGCCAGCAGACAAGGGACAGGCTATGGCTACACCTTC; CDR3aa: CASRQGTGYGYTF
abundance: -; v_gene: TRBV7-9; d_gene: -; j_gene: TRBJ1-3; CDR3nt: TGTGCCAGCAGTTCTAACCGAGGGAGCTCTGGAAACACCATATATTTT; CDR3aa: CASSSNRGSSGNTIYF
abundance: -; v_gene: TRBV9; d_gene: TRBD1; j_gene: TRBJ1-6; CDR3nt: TGTGCCAGCAGCGTAGTGCCGGGACAGGGTAATAATTCACCCCTCCACTTT; CDR3aa: CASSVVPGQGNNSPLHF
abundance: -; v_gene: TRBV18; d_gene: TRBD1; j_gene: TRBJ2-2; CDR3nt: TGTGCCAGCAACAGGGGATCGAACACCGGGGAGCTGTTTTTT; CDR3aa: CASNRGSNTGELFF
abundance: few; v_gene: TRBV9; d_gene: -; j_gene: TRBJ1-6; CDR3nt: TGTGCCAGCAGCGTAGGTAACTCTTATAATTCACCCCTCCACTTT; CDR3aa: CASSVGNSYNSPLHF
abundance: -; v_gene: TRBV27; d_gene: -; j_gene: TRBJ1-2; CDR3nt: TGTGCCAGCAGTCTTACCCAGGATATCTATGGCTACACCTTC; CDR3aa: CASSLTQDIYGYTF
abundance: -; v_gene: TRBV9; d_gene: TRBD2; j_gene: TRBJ2-5; CDR3nt: TGTGCCAGCAGCGTAGATCCCCTTAGCGGGGCAAAAGAGACCCAGTACTTC; CDR3aa: CASSVDPLSGAKETQYF
abundance: -; v_gene: TRBV5-1; d_gene: -; j_gene: TRBJ1-1; CDR3nt: TGCGCCAGCAGCTTTGGACAGCAGCCCATGAACACTGAAGCTTTCTTT; CDR3aa: CASSFGQQPMNTEAFF